This T cell receptor (beta chain) was recovered during a study of cytomegalovirus exposure and HLA in healthy donors. Primers: 60 Vbeta forward and 13 Jbeta reverse. Profiling relied on immunoSEQ multiplex PCR, and the TCRdb table lists in-frame clones only, not all of them. This table has 100,000 to 120,000 clones, 75% to 90% appearing once. Nominal health characterized the donors when sampled, though unrecorded immune exposures were likely. CDR1 and CDR2 (germline): GTSNPN, SVGIG (reference sequence). The CDR3 is 12 residues long. Trimming took off 5 bases at V and 5 bases at J, with 12 bases between the two ends. As concerns this clone: The antigen is not known.

Findings of the study overall: Common viral pathogens seemed to be connected with several of the most significant clusters, according to a later analysis. A classifier reportedly called cytomegalovirus status with high sensitivity and specificity.

The rearrangement joins TRBV30 to TRBJ1-2, with D unresolved. Sequences were obtained from PBMCs. The sequence was obtained from a man aged 30-40 years in good health and CMV-seropositive. DNA of the CDR3: TGTGCCTGGTCGGCGGCGGGGTATGGCTACACCTTC. It is translated as CAWSAAGYGYTF. The full variable domain, its missing parts supplied by reference TRBV30 and TRBJ1-2, is SQTIHQWPATLVQPVGSPLSLECTVEGTSNPNLYWYRQAAGRGLQLLFYSVGIGQISSEVPQNLSASRPQDRQFILSSKKLLLSDSGFYLCAWSAAGYGYTFGSGTRLTVV.